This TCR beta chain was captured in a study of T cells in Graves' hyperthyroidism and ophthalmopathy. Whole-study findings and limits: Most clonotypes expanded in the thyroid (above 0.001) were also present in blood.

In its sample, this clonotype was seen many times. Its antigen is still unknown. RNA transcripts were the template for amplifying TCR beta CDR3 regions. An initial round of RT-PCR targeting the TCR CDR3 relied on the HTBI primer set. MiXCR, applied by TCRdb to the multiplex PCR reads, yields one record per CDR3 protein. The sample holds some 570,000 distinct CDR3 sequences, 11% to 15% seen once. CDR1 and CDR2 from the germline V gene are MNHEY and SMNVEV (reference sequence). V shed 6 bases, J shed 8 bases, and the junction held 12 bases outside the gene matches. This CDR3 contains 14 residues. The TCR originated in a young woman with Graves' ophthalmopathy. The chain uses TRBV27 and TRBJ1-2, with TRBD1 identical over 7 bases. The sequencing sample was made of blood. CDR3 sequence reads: CASRGGASKKGYTF. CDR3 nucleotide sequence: TGTGCCAGCAGAGGGGGCGCCAGTAAAAAGGGCTACACCTTC.